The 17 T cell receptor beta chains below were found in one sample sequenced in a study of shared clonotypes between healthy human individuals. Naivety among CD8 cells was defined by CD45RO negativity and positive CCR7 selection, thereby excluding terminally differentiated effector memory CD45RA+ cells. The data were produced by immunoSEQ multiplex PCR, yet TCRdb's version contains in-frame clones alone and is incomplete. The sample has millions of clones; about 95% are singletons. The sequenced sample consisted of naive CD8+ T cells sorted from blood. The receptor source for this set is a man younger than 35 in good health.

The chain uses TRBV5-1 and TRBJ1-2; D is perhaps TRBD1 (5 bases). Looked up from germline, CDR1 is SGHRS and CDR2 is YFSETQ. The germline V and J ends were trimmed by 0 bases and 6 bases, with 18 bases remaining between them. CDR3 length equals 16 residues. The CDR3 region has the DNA TGCGCCAGCAGCTTGGCCGAGGGGCCGACCCCCAATGGCTACACCTTC. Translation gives CASSLAEGPTPNGYTF.

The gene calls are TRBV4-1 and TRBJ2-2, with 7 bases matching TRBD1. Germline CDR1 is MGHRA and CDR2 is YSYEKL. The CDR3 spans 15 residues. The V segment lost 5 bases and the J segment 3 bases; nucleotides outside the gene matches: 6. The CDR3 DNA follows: TGCGCCAGCAGCGTACGGGACAGCTACACCGGGGAGCTGTTTTTT. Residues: CASSVRDSYTGELFF.

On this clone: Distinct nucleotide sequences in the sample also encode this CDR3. The CDR3: CASSVDSGYEQYF. In DNA form, the CDR3 reads TGTGCCAGCAGCGTAGATTCGGGATACGAGCAGTACTTC. This chain uses TRBV9 with TRBJ2-7; maybe TRBD2 (5 bases). Germline assignment: CDR1 SGDLS and CDR2 YYNGEE. The CDR3 consists of 13 residues. Trimming left V 0 bases short and J 4 bases short, with 8 bases between.

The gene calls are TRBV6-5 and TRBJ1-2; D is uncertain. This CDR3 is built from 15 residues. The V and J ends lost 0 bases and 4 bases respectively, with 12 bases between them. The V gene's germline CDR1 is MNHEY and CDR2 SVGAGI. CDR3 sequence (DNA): TGTGCCAGCAGTTACTCGAACCCGGACCTCTATGGCTACACCTTC. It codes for CASSYSNPDLYGYTF.

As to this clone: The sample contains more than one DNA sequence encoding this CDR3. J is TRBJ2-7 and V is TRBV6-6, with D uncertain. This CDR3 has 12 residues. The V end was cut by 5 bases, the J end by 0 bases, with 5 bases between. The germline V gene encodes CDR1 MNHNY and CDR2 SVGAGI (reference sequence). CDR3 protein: CASSQDSYEQYF. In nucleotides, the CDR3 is TGTGCCAGCAGTCAAGACTCCTACGAGCAGTACTTC.

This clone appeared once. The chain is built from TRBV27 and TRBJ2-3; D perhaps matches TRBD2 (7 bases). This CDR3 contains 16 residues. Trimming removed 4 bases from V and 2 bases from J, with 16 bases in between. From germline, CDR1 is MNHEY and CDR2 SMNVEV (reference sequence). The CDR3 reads CASSYRTGGSTDTQYF. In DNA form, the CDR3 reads TGTGCCAGCAGTTATAGAACGGGGGGCTCCACAGATACGCAGTATTTT.

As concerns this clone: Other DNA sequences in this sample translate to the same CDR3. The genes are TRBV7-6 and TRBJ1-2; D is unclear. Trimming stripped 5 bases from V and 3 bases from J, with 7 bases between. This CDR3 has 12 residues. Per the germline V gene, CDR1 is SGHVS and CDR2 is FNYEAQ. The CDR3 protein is CASSAEDYGYTF. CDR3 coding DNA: TGTGCCAGCAGCGCCGAAGACTATGGCTACACCTTC.

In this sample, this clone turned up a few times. The CDR3 loop reads CATFGLWGGNYGYTF. CDR3 in DNA: TGCGCCACCTTTGGGTTATGGGGAGGTAACTATGGCTACACCTTC. This rearrangement joins TRBV10-2 to TRBJ1-2; D uncertain. This CDR3 spans 15 amino acids. The germline V gene has CDR1 WSHSY and CDR2 SAAADI. Trimming stripped 10 bases from V and 1 base from J, with 19 bases between.

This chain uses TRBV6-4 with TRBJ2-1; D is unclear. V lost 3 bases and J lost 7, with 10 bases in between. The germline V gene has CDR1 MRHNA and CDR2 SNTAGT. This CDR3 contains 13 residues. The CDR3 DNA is TGTGCCAGCAGTGAGGGCATAGGGAATGAGCAGTTCTTC. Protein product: CASSEGIGNEQFF.

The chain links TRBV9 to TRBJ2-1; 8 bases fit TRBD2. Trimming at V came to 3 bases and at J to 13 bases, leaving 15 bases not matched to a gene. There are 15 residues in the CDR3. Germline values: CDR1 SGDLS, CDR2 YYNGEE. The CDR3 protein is CASSDNPGTSIVQFF. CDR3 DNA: TGTGCCAGCAGCGATAATCCCGGGACTAGTATCGTTCAGTTCTTC.

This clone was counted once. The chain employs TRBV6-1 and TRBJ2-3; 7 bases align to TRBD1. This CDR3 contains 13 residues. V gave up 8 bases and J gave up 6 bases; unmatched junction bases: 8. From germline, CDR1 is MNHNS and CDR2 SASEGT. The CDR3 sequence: CASQGQPWDTQYF. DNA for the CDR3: TGTGCCAGCCAGGGACAGCCATGGGATACGCAGTATTTT.

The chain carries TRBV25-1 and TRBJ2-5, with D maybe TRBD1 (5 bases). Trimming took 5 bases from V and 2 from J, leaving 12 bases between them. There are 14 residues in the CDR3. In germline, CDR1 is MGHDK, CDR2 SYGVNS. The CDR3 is CASSLGQGQETQYF. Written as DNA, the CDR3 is TGTGCCAGCAGTTTGGGGCAGGGACAAGAGACCCAGTACTTC.

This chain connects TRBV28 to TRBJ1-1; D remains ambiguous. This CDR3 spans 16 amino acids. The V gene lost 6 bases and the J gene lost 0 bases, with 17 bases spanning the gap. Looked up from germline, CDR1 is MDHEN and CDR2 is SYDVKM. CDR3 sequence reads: CASSSRQAQMNTEAFF. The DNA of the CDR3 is TGTGCCAGCAGCTCCCGCCAGGCTCAGATGAACACTGAAGCTTTCTTT.

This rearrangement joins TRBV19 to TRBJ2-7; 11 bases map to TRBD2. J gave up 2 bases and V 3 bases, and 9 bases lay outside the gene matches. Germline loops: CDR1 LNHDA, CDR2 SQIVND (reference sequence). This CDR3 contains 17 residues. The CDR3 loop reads CASSIPLAGGYTYEQYF. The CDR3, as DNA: TGTGCCAGTAGTATCCCCCTAGCGGGGGGCTACACCTACGAGCAGTACTTC.

The CDR3 region is CASSPFVNQPQHF. The CDR3, as DNA: TGTGCCAGCTCCCCTTTTGTCAATCAGCCCCAGCATTTT. The J gene is TRBJ1-5, the V gene TRBV7-2; no firm D call. The length of the CDR3 is 13 residues. Deletions cut 8 bases from V and 3 bases from J, with 11 bases between. Germline V lookup: CDR1 SGHTA, CDR2 FQGNSA.

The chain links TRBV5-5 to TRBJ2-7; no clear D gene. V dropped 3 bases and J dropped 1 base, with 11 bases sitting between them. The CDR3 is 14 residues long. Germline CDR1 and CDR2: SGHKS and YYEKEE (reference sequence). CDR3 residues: CASSSQLESYEQYF. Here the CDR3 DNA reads TGTGCCAGCAGCTCTCAGCTCGAGTCCTACGAGCAGTACTTC.

CDR3 bases: TGTGCCAGCAGCGAGACAGGGGGTTCAGGAAACACCATATATTTT. Its translation: CASSETGGSGNTIYF. The chain joins TRBV9 to TRBJ1-3; 9 positions agree with TRBD1. J was trimmed by 4 bases and V by 3 bases; bases with no gene match: 5. The V gene's germline CDR1 is SGDLS and CDR2 YYNGEE. CDR3 length: 15 residues.